The T cell receptor (beta chain) described here comes from a study of CD8 T cells in Susac syndrome. The CDR3 sequence is 13 residues long. Germline V lookup: CDR1 LNHNV, CDR2 YYDKDF (reference sequence). V gave up 6 bases and J gave up 7 bases; unmatched junction bases: 5. Random hexamers were used to reverse transcribe an amount of roughly 0.5 to 1 ug RNA. One entry per CDR3 protein, called by TCRdb with MiXCR from the immunoSEQ multiplex PCR reads. The sample comprises roughly 220,000 distinct CDR3 sequences, 94% of which are singletons, and roughly 0.14% rests with the top ten. Material for sequencing was CD4+ T cells from PBMCs. The sequence was collected from a human donor with Susac syndrome. This chain joins TRBV15 and TRBJ1-4; TRBD1 matches 7 bases. CDR3 coding DNA: TGTGCCACCAGGAGTACAGGGGCTGAAAAACTGTTTTTT. Its protein is CATRSTGAEKLFF.